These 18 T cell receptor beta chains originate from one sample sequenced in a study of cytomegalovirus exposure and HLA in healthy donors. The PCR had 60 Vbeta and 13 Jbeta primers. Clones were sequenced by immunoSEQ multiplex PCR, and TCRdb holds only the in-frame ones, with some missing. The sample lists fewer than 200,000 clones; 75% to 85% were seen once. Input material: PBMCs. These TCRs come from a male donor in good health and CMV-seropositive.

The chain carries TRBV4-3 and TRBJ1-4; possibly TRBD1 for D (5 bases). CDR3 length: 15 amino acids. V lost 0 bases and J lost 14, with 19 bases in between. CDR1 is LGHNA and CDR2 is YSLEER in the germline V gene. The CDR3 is CASSQDLVGGEGLFF. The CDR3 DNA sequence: TGCGCCAGCAGCCAAGATCTAGTGGGGGGTGAGGGCCTGTTTTTT.

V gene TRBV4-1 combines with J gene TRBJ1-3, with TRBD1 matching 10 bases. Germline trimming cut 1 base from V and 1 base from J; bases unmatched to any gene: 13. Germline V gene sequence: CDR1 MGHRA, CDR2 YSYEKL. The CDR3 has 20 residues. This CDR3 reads CASSQAPTRGGQGSGNTIYF. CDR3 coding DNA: TGCGCCAGCAGCCAAGCCCCAACACGGGGGGGACAGGGGTCTGGAAACACCATATATTTT.

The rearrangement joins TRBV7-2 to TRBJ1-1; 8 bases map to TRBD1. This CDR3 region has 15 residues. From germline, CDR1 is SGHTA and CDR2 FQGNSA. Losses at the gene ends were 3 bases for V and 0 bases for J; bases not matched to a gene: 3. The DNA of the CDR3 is TGTGCCAGCAGCTTGACAGGGGCGGTGAACACTGAAGCTTTCTTT. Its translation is CASSLTGAVNTEAFF.

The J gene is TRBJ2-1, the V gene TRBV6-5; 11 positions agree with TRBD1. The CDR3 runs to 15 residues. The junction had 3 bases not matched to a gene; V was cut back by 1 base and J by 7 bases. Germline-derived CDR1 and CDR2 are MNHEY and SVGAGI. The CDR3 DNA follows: TGTGCCAGCAGTTACTGGACAGGGGGCAAAAATGAGCAGTTCTTC. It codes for CASSYWTGGKNEQFF.

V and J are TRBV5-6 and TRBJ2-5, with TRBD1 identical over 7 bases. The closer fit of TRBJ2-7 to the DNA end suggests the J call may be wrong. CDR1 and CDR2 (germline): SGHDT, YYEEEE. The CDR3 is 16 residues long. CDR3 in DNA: TGTGCCAGCAGCTCTATATCCGACAGGGAAACCTACGAGCAGTACTTC. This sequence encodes CASSSISDRETYEQYF.

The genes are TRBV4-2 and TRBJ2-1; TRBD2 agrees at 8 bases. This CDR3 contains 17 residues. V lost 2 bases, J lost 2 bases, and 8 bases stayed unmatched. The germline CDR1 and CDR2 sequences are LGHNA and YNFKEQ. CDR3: CASSQYGGARAYNEQFF. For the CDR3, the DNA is TGTGCCAGCAGCCAATACGGGGGGGCCCGTGCCTACAATGAGCAGTTCTTC.

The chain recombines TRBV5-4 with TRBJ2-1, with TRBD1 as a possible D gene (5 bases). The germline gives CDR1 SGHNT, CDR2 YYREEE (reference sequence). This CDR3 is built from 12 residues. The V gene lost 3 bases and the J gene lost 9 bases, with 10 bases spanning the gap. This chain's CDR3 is CASSSGPREQFF. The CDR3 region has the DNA TGTGCCAGCAGCTCAGGGCCACGTGAGCAGTTCTTC.

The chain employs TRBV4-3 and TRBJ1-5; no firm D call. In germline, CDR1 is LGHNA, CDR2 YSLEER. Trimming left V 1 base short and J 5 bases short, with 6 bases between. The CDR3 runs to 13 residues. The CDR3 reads CASSQGPDQPQHF. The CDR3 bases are TGCGCCAGCAGCCAAGGCCCAGATCAGCCCCAGCATTTT.

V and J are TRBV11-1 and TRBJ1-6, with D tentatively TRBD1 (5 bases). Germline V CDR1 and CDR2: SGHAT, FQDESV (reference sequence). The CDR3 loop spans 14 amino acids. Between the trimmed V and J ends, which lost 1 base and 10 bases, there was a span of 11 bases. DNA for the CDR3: TGTGCCAGCAGCTTAGGGCGGAGGGACTCACCCCTCCACTTT. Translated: CASSLGRRDSPLHF.

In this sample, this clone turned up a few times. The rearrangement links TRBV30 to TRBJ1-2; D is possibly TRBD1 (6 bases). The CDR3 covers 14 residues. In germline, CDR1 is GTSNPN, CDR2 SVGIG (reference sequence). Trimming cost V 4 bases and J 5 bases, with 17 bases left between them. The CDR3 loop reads CAWTPGAAYYGYTF. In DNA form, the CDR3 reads TGTGCCTGGACCCCAGGGGCAGCTTATTATGGCTACACCTTC.

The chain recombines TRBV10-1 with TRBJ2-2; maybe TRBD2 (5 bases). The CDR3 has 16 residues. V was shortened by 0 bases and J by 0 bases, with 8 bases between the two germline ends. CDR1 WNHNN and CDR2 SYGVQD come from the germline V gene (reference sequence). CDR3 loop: CASSESRASNTGELFF. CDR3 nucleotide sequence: TGCGCCAGCAGTGAGTCGAGGGCCTCGAACACCGGGGAGCTGTTTTTT.

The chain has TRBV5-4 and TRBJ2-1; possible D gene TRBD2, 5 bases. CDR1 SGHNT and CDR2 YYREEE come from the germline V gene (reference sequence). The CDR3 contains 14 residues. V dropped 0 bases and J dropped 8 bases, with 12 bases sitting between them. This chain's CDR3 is CASSLVASRDEQFF. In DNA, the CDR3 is TGTGCCAGCAGCTTGGTGGCTAGCCGGGATGAGCAGTTCTTC.

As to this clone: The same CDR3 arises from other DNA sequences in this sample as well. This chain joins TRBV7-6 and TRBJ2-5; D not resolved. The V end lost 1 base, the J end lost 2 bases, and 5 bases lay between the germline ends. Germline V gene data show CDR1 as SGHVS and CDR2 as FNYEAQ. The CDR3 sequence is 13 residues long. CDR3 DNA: TGTGCCAGCAGCTTAGGCAGGCAAGAGACCCAGTACTTC. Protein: CASSLGRQETQYF.

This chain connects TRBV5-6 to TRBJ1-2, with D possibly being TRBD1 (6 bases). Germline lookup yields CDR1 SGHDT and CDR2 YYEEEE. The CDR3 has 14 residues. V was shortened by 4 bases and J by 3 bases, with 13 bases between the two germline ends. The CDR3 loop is CASSIQGGDYGYTF. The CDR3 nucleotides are TGTGCCAGCAGCATACAGGGAGGGGACTATGGCTACACCTTC.

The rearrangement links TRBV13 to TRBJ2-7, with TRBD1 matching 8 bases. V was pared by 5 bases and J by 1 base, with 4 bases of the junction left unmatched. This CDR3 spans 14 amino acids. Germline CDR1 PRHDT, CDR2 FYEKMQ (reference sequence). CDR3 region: CASSPGGFSYEQYF. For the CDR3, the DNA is TGTGCCAGCAGCCCAGGGGGCTTTTCCTACGAGCAGTACTTC.

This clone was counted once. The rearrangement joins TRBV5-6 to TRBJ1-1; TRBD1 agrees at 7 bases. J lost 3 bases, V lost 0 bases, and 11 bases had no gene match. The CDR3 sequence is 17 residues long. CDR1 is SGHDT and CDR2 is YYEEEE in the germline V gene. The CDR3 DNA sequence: TGTGCCAGCAGCTTGGCCCGACAGGGAAACCTTTACACTGAAGCTTTCTTT. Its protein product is CASSLARQGNLYTEAFF.

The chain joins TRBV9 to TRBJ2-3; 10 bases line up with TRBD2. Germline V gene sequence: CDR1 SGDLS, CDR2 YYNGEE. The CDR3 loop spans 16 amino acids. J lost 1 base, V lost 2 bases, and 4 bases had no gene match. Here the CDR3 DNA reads TGTGCCAGCAGCGTCAGCGGGGGGGCCCGCACAGATACGCAGTATTTT. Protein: CASSVSGGARTDTQYF.

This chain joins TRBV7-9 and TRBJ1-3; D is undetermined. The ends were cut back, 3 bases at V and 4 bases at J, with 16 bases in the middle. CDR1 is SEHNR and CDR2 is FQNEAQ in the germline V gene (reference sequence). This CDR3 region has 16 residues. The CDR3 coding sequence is TGTGCCAGCAGCTTGGCCCCAACCGCGGAGGGAAACACCATATATTTT. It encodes CASSLAPTAEGNTIYF.